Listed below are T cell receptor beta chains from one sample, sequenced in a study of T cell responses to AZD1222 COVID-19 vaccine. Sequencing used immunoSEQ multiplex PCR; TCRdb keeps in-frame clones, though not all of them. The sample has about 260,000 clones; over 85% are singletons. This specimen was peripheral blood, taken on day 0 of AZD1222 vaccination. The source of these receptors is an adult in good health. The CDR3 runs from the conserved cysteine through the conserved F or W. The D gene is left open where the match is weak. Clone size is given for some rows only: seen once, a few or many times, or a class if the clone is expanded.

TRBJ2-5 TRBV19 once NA TGTGCCAGTAGTTTTAATGGAGGGGAGACCCAGTACTTC CASSFNGGETQYF
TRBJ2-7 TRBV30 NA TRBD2 TGTGCCTCCAATATAGCGGGAGGGCACGAGCAGTACTTC CASNIAGGHEQYF
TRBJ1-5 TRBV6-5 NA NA TGTGCCAGCAGTTCCAGAGGGGGCAATCAGCCCCAGCATTTT CASSSRGGNQPQHF
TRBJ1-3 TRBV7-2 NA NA TGTGCCAGCAGCTTACAGGCCCTCGGAAACACCATATATTTT CASSLQALGNTIYF
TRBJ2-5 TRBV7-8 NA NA TGTGCCAGCAGCCTTTCGGGGGTGGGGGAGACCCAGTACTTC CASSLSGVGETQYF
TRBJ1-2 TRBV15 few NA TGTGCCACCAGCAGAGATTCTTTAGGGGCCCACTATGGCTACACCTTC CATSRDSLGAHYGYTF
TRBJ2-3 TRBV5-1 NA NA TGCGCCAGCAAACGTCTGGCGGACCTCACAGATACGCAGTATTTT CASKRLADLTDTQYF
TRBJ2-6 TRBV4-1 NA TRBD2 TGCGCCAGCAGCCAATATCCGGGACTAGCGGGGGGGCATGGGGCCAACGTCCTGACTTTC CASSQYPGLAGGHGANVLTF
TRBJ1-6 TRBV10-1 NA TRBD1 TGCGCCAGCAGTGACCCACCTGGACAGGTTCATAATTCACCCCTCCACTTT CASSDPPGQVHNSPLHF
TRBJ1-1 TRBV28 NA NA TGTGCCATCCTCCCCGGGCGGAGAAACACTGAAGCTTTCTTT CAILPGRRNTEAFF
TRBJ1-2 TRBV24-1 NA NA TGTGCCACCAGTGACCCTAACTATGGCTACACCTTC CATSDPNYGYTF
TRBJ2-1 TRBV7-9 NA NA TGTGCCAGCAGCAGGGGAAATGGGGCTGAGCAGTTCTTC CASSRGNGAEQFF
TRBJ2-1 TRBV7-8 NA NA TGTGCCAGCAGCTTAGGCGGGGACGACAATGAGCAGTTCTTC CASSLGGDDNEQFF
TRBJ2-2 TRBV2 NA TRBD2 TGTGCCAGCAGGCGGGGGGAGAACACCGGGGAGCTGTTTTTT CASRRGENTGELFF
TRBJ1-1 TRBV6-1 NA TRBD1 TGTGCCAGCAGTGTACAGGGGGCCGCAATGAACACTGAAGCTTTCTTT CASSVQGAAMNTEAFF
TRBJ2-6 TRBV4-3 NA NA TGCGCCAGCAGCCAAGAAGGGGTGGGAGCTTTCCGCTCTGGGGCCAACGTCCTGACTTTC CASSQEGVGAFRSGANVLTF
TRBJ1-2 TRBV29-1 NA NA TGCAGCGTTGCCGGATTTAACTATGGCTACACCTTC CSVAGFNYGYTF
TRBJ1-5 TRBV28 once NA TGTGCCAGCACCCCCGGGACTCCTAGCAATCAGCCCCAGCATTTT CASTPGTPSNQPQHF
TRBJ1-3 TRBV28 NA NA TGTGCCAGCAGTTTTAGGGTCGGGGTAGTTAGCACCATATATTTT CASSFRVGVVSTIYF
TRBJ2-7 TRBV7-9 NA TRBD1 TGTGCCAGCAGCTCCTCGACAGGGCTGAGGGAGCAGTACTTC CASSSSTGLREQYF
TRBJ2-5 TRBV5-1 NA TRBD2 TGCGCCAGCAGCTCTCACAGGACTAGCGGGAAAGAGACCCAGTACTTC CASSSHRTSGKETQYF
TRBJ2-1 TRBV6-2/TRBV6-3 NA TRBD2 TGTGCCAGCAGTTACCACGGACTAGCGGGAGGTCCCTACAATGAGCAGTTCTTC CASSYHGLAGGPYNEQFF
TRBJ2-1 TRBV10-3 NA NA TGTGCCATCAGTGAGTCGAATCCAGGCGGGCAGTTCTTC CAISESNPGGQFF
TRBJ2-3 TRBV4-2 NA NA TGTGCCAGCAGCCAAGAGGGAGTGGTCAGGGGAGATACGCAGTATTTT CASSQEGVVRGDTQYF
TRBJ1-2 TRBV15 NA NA TGTGCCACCAGCAGACCCGGGACGGTCTATGGCTACACCTTC CATSRPGTVYGYTF
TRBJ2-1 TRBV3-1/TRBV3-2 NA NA TGTGCCAGCAGCCAACTCAACGAGCAGTTCTTC CASSQLNEQFF
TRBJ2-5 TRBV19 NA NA TGTGCCAGTAGTACCCCCACAGGCGGGGATAGAACCCAGTACTTC CASSTPTGGDRTQYF
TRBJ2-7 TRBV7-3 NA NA TGTGCCAGCAGCTTAGTGCGTGCCCCTTTTAAGCAGTACTTC CASSLVRAPFKQYF
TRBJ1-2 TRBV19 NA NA TGTGCCAGTATTCATCCGTCAGGGTTTGATGGCTACACCTTC CASIHPSGFDGYTF
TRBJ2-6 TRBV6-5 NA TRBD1 TGTGCCAGCCTAGGACAGGGGTACGGGGCCAACGTCCTGACTTTC CASLGQGYGANVLTF
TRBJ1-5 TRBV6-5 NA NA TGTGCCAGCAGTTACAGGGATCGTCAGCCCCAGCATTTT CASSYRDRQPQHF
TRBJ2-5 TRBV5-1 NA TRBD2 TGCGCCAGCAGCCCCACCGGGAGGGGAAGAGAGACCCAGTACTTC CASSPTGRGRETQYF
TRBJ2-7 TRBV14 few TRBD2 TGTGCCAGCAGCCCTAGCGGGAGTATAGGGCAGTACTTC CASSPSGSIGQYF